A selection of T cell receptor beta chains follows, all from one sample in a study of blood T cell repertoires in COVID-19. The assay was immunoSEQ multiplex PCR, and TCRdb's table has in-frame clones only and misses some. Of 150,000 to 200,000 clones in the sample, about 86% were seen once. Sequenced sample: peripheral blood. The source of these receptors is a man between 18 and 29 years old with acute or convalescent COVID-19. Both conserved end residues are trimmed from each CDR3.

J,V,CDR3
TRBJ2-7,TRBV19,ASSASYRDSYEQY
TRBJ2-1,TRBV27,ASSTLTSGGANEQF
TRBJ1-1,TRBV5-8,ASSYRGDGTEAF
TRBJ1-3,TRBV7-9,ATDRDSSGNTIY
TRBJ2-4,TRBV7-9,ASSRGQGVIQY
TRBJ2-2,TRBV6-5,ASRSQGLTGELF
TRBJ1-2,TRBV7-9,ASTLRTGVDGYT
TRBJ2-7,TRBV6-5,ASSYSGEGYEQY
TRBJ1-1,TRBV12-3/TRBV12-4,ASSVHRGTEAF
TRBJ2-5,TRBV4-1,ASSQPPGDTETQY
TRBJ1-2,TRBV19,ASSIVQGSYGYT
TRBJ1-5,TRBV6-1,ASSEPRTGSLSNQPQH
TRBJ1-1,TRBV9,ASSVTGRSDTEAF
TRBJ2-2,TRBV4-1,ASSRSPDRGAGELF
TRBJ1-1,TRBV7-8,ASSLRGGQNTEAF
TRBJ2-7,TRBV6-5,ASSWDSSYEQY
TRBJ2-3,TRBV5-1,ASGHSGGDTDTQY
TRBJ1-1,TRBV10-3,AISEVQGGTEAF